The TCR beta chain described here comes from a study of cytomegalovirus exposure and HLA in healthy donors. CDR1 is SGDLS, CDR2 YYNGEE, per germline. The V gene end was trimmed by 1 base and the J gene end by 4 bases; junction bases not matched to a gene: 7. The CDR3 is 15 amino acids. Sequencing used immunoSEQ multiplex PCR; TCRdb keeps in-frame clones, though not all of them. The data contain tens of thousands of clones, 96% of them singletons. The sample taken for sequencing was PBMCs. This chain connects TRBV9 to TRBJ2-7; 8 nucleotides align to TRBD2. The source is a woman between 18 and 29 years old in good health and CMV-seronegative. The CDR3 sequence: CASSVSLAGQYEQYF. The DNA for the CDR3 is TGTGCCAGCAGCGTATCCCTAGCGGGCCAATACGAGCAGTACTTC.